Listed here is a single TCR beta chain. No antigen is known for it. RNA was extracted with the RNeasy kit, and a quantity of roughly 0.5 to 1 ug was reverse transcribed using random hexamers. The TCR beta CDR3 was amplified by immunoSEQ multiplex PCR across 54 Vbeta, 13 Jbeta. TCRdb reanalysed the immunoSEQ multiplex PCR reads using MiXCR and keeps one entry per CDR3 protein. Among about 200,000 distinct CDR3 sequences listed, 90% to 95% were seen once. This sample stems from a study of CD8 T cells in Susac syndrome. Study findings and constraints: That the number of individuals in its TCR sequencing and HLA analysis was relatively small was acknowledged by the study.

The patients serving as multiple sclerosis controls were treatment-naive. They had stable or active relapsing-remitting disease and fulfilled revised McDonald criteria. Bulk CD8+ and CD4+ cells came from magnetic negative isolation; CD8+ TEMRA by FACS. CDR3 length equals 18 residues. After removal of 0 bases from V and 1 base from J, the junction contained 6 bases not matched to a gene. Germline V lookup: CDR1 SGHDT, CDR2 YYEEEE. The chain is built from TRBV5-6 and TRBJ2-1; 11 bases agree with TRBD2. The source material was CD4+ T cells from PBMCs. This clonotype originated in a human donor with multiple sclerosis. CDR3 DNA: TGTGCCAGCAGCTTGGAACTAGCGGGAGATAGGTCCTACAATGAGCAGTTCTTC. Translation gives CASSLELAGDRSYNEQFF.